The T cell receptor (beta chain) under discussion was sequenced for a study of T cells in localized non-small cell lung cancer. Findings and limits, study-wide: Elevated circulating T cell density in blood was associated with longer overall survival. Uninvolved neighboring lung showed the greatest T cell clonality, exceeding tumor.

The table came from immunoSEQ multiplex PCR; TCRdb's copy has only in-frame clones and leaves some out. The repertoire holds under 55,000 clones, with around 80% as singletons. This clone has a handful of counts. Its matching antigen is unknown. V was clipped by 5 bases and J by 8 bases, with 12 bases between them. From germline, CDR1 is SEHNR and CDR2 FQNEAQ (reference sequence). This CDR3 comprises 12 residues. The V call is TRBV7-9, the J call TRBJ1-2; D remains unclear. The input for sequencing was PBMCs, taken before any cancer treatment. This TCR was recovered from a woman aged 40-70 years with stage II lung adenocarcinoma. Here the CDR3 DNA reads TGTGCCAGCAGCACCAACAACGGGGGCTACACCTTC. Its protein is CASSTNNGGYTF.